This entry describes one T cell receptor (beta chain). Its antigen is as yet unknown. A much larger clone lies one base from this, so it may be a read error. There are 13 residues in the CDR3. Germline V gene data show CDR1 as MNHEY and CDR2 as SMNVEV (reference sequence). These data come from a study of T and B cells in COVID-19 patients. Each TRB amplification used roughly 220-550 ng of genomic DNA from blood. TRB rearrangements were amplified by multiplex PCR with BIOMED2 TRB-A/B primers. TCRdb re-called the multiplex PCR reads through MiXCR, storing one row per CDR3 protein. The data contain over 15,000 distinct CDR3 sequences, 28% of them singletons. Study-level points and caveats: Highly clonal in active COVID-19, TRB repertoires exceeded healthy-donor diversity and richness at recovery.

The TCR was taken from a human donor who had recovered from COVID-19. The sample was blood. The chain employs TRBV27 and TRBJ1-4; D ambiguous. DNA for the CDR3: TGTGCCAGCAGTTCATCAACTAATGGAAAACTGTTTTTT. It specifies CASSSSTNGKLFF.